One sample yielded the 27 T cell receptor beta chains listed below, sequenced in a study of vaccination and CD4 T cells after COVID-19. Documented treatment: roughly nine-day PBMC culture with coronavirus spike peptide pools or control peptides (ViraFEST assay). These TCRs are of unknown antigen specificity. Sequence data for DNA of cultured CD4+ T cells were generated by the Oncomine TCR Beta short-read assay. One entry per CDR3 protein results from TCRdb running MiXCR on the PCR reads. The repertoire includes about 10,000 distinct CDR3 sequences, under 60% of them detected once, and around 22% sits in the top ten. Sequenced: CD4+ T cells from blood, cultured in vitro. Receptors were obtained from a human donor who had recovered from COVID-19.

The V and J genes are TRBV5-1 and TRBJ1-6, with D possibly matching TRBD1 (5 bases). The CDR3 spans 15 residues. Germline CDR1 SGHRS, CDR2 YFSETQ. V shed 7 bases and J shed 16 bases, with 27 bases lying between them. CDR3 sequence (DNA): TGCGCCAGCTCGAGCCGTCCTCCCGGGACGGCGTTTCTCCACTTT. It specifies CASSSRPPGTAFLHF.

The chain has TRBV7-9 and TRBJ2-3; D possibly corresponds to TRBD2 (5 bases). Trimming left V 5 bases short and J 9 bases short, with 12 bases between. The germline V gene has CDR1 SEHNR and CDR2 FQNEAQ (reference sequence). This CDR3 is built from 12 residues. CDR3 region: CASSPGLGTQYF. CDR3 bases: TGTGCCAGCAGCCCCGGACTGGGAACGCAGTATTTT.

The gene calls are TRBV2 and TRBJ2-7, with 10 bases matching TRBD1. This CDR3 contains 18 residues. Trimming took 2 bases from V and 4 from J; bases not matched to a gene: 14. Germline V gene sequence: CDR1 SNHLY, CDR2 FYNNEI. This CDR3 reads CASSESLFGEDRGYEQYF. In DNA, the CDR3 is TGTGCCAGCAGTGAATCCTTATTTGGAGAGGACAGGGGGTACGAGCAGTACTTC.

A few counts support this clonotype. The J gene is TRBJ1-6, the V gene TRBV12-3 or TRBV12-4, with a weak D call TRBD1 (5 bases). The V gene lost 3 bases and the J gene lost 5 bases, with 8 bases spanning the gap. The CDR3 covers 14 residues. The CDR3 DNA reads TGTGCCAGCAGTTTCGGGACTAATAATTCACCCCTCCACTTT. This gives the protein CASSFGTNNSPLHF.

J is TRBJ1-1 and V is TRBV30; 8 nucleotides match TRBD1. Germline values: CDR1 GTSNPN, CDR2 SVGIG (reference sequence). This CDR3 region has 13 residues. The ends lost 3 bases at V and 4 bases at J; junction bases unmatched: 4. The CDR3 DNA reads TGTGCCTGGAGAGGACAGGGTGGCACTGAAGCTTTCTTT. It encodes CAWRGQGGTEAFF.

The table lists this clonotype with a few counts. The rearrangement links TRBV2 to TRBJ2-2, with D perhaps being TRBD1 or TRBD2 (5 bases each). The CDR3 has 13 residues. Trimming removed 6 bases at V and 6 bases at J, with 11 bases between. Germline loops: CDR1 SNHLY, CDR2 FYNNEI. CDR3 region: CASRLGVSGELFF. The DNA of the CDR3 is TGTGCCAGCAGACTGGGGGTTTCCGGGGAGCTGTTTTTT. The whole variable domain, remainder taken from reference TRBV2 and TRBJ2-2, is EPEVTQTPSHQVTQMGQEVILRCVPISNHLYFYWYRQILGQKVEFLVSFYNNEISEKSEIFDDQFSVERPDGSNFTLKIRSTKLEDSAMYFCASRLGVSGELFFGEGSRLTVL.

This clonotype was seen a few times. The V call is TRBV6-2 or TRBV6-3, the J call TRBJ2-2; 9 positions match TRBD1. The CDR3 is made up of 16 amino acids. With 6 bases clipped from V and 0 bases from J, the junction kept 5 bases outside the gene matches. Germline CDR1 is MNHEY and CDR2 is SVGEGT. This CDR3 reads CASRRTGAPNTGELFF. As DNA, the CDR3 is TGTGCCAGCAGGCGGACAGGGGCCCCGAACACCGGGGAGCTGTTTTTT.

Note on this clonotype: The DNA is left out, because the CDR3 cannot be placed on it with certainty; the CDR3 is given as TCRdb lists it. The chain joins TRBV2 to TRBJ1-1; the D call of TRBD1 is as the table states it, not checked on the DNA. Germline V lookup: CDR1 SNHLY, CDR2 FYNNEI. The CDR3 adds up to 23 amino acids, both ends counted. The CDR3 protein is CASRATGAEETQYFGPGDTEAFF.

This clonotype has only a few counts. The CDR3 DNA sequence: TGCAGTGCTAGAGGGCCTAGCGGGGGTCTTGATACGCAGTATTTT. Protein: CSARGPSGGLDTQYF. V gene TRBV20-1 combines with J gene TRBJ2-3; 10 bases line up with TRBD2. Germline V lookup: CDR1 DFQATT, CDR2 SNEGSKA (reference sequence). This CDR3 is built from 15 residues. After removal of 1 base from V and 6 bases from J, the junction contained 7 bases not matched to a gene.

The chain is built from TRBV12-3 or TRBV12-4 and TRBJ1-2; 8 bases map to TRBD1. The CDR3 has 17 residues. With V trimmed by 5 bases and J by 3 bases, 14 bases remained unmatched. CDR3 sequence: CASSASGGARLDYGYTF. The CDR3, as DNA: TGTGCCAGCAGTGCATCAGGGGGCGCTAGGCTAGACTATGGCTACACCTTC.

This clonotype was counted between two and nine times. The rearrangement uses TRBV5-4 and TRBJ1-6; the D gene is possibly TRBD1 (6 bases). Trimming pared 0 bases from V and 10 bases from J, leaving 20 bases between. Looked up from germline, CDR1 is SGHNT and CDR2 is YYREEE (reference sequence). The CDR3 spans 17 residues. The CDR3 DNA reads TGTGCCAGCAGCTTGGGGACCACAGGGCTCTCGGGGTCACCCCTCCACTTT. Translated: CASSLGTTGLSGSPLHF.

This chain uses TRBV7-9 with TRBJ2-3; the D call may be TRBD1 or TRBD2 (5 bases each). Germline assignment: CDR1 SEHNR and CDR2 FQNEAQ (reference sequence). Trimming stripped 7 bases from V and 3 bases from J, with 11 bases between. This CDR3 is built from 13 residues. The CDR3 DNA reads TGTGCCAGCACCCCTGGGGGAACAGATACGCAGTATTTT. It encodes CASTPGGTDTQYF.

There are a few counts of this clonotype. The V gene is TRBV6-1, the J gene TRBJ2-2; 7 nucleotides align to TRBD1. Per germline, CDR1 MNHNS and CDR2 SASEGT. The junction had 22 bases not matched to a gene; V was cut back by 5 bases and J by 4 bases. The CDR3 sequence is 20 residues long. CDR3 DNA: TGTGCCAGCAGTAGAACAGGGGTGTTTACCAACCTCGAAGGCACCGGGGAGCTGTTTTTT. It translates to CASSRTGVFTNLEGTGELFF.

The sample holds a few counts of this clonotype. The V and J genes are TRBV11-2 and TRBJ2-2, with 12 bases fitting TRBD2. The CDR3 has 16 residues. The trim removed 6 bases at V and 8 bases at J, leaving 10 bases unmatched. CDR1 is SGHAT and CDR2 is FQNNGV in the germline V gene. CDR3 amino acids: CASRPGLAGLGGELFF. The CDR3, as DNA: TGTGCCAGCAGACCCGGACTAGCGGGATTAGGGGGGGAGCTGTTTTTT.

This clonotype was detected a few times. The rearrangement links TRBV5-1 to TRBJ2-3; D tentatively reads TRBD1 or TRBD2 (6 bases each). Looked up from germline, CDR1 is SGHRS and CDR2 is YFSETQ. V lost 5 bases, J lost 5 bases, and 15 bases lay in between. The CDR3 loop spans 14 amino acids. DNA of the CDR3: TGCGCCAGCAGATTAGGGGGGCGCTTAGATACGCAGTATTTT. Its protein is CASRLGGRLDTQYF.

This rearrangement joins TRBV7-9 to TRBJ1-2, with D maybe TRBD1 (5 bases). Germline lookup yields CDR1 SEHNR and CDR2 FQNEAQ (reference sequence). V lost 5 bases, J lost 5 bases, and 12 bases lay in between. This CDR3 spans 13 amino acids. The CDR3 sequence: CASSTTGRYGYTF. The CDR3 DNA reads TGTGCCAGCAGCACGACGGGGCGTTATGGCTACACCTTC.

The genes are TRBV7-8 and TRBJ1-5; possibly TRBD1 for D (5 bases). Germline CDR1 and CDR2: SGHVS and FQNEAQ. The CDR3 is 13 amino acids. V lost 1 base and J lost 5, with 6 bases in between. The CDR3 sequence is CASSLGRDQPQHF. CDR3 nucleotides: TGTGCCAGCAGCTTAGGCAGGGATCAGCCCCAGCATTTT.

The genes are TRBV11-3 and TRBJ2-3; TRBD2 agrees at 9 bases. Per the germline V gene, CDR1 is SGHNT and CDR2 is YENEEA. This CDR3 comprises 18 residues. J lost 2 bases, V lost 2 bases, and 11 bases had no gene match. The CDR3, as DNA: TGTGCCAGCAGCTTAACACTTGGCGGGGGGGCCTCCACAGATACGCAGTATTTT. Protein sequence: CASSLTLGGGASTDTQYF.

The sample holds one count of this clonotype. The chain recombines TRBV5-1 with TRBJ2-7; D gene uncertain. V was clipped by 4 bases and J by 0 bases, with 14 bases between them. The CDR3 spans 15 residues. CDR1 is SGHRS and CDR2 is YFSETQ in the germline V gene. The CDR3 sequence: CASSPAMALSYEQYF. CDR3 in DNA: TGCGCCAGCAGCCCGGCCATGGCCCTCTCCTACGAGCAGTACTTC. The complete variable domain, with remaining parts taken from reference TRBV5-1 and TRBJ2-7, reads KAGVTQTPRYLIKTRGQQVTLSCSPISGHRSVSWYQQTPGQGLQFLFEYFSETQRNKGNFPGRFSGRQFSNSRSEMNVSTLELGDSALYLCASSPAMALSYEQYFGPGTRLTVT.

DNA of the CDR3: TGTGCCAGCAGCTTAAGAGGTACAGCGACAAGGGGAAACACCATATATTTT. Its translation is CASSLRGTATRGNTIYF. This chain connects TRBV7-9 to TRBJ1-3; D not resolved. The V gene lost 2 bases and the J gene lost 4 bases, with 18 bases spanning the gap. The germline CDR1 and CDR2 sequences are SEHNR and FQNEAQ (reference sequence). This CDR3 is built from 17 residues.

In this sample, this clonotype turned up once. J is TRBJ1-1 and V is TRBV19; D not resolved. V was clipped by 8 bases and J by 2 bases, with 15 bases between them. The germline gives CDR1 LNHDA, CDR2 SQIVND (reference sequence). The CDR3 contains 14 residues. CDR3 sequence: CASGLVGLNTEAFF. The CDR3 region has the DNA TGTGCCAGTGGCCTGGTGGGTCTAAACACTGAAGCTTTCTTT.

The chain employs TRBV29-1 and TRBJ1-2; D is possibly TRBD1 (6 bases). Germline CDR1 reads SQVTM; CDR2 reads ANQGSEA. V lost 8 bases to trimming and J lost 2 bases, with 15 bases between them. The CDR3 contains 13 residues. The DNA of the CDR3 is TGCAGCACGTACAGGGACCCCAACTATGGCTACACCTTC. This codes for CSTYRDPNYGYTF.

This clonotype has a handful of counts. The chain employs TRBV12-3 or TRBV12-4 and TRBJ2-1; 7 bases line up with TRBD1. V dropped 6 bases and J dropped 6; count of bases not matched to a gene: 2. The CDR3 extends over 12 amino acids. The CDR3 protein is CASRGQLNEQFF. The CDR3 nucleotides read TGTGCCAGCAGGGGACAGCTCAATGAGCAGTTCTTC.

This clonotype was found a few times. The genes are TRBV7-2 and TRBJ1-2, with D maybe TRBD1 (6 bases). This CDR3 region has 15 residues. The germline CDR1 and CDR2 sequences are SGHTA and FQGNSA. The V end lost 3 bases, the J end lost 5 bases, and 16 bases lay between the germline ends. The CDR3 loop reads CASSFGTYQLYGYTF. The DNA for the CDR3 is TGTGCCAGCAGCTTTGGGACATACCAACTATATGGCTACACCTTC.

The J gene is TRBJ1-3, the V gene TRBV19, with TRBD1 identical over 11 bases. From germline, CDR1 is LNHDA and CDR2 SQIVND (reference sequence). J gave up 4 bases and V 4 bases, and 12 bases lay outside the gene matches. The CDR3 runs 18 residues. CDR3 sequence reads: CASSSRPGTGGFGNTIYF. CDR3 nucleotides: TGTGCCAGTAGTAGCCGACCTGGGACAGGGGGATTCGGAAACACCATATATTTT.

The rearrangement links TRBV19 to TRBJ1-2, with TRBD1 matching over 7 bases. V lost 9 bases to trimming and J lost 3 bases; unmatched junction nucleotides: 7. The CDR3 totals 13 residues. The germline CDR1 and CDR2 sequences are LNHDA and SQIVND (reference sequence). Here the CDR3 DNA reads TGTGCCAGCAGACAGGGATTGGACTATGGCTACACCTTC. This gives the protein CASRQGLDYGYTF.

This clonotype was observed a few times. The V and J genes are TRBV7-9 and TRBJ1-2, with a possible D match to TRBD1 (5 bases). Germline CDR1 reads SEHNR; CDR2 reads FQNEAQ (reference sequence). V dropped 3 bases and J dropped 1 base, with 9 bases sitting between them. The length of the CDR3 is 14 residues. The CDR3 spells CASSFEGSNYGYTF. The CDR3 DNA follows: TGTGCCAGCAGCTTCGAGGGGAGTAACTATGGCTACACCTTC.